Below, 8 T cell receptor beta chains from the same sample are listed, as sequenced in a study of type 1 regulatory T cells. General study findings and limits: Compared with non-Tr1 cells, Tr1 cells showed a narrower TCR repertoire.

Which antigens these TCRs recognize remains unknown. TCRdb passed the reads through MiXCR, listing each CDR3 protein once. The repertoire includes around 64,000 distinct CDR3 sequences, less than 25% of them detected once, and 8% to 9% sits in the top ten. Specimen: cultured type 1 regulatory T (Tr1) cells, either the whole culture or a sorted fraction (not recorded which). These TCRs come from a human donor in good health.

The rearrangement links TRBV11-2 to TRBJ1-6; 8 bases match TRBD1. With 5 bases clipped from V and 5 bases from J, the junction kept 8 bases outside the gene matches. Germline V gene data show CDR1 as SGHAT and CDR2 as FQNNGV. The CDR3 length is 16 residues. The CDR3 is CASSPKPGQDNSPLHF. The CDR3 DNA is TGTGCCAGCAGCCCAAAACCGGGACAGGATAATTCACCCCTCCACTTT.

This clonotype was picked up a small number of times. J is TRBJ2-3 and V is TRBV5-1; maybe TRBD1 (6 bases). V gave up 1 base and J gave up 0 bases, with 6 bases separating them. Germline V gene sequence: CDR1 SGHRS, CDR2 YFSETQ. This CDR3 is built from 14 residues. The CDR3, as DNA: TGCGCCAGCAGCTTGCAGGGGAGCACAGATACGCAGTATTTT. Its translation: CASSLQGSTDTQYF.

Ten or more counts support this clonotype. The chain links TRBV28 to TRBJ1-6; TRBD1 matches at 9 bases. The V gene end was trimmed by 6 bases and the J gene end by 10 bases; junction bases not matched to a gene: 10. The CDR3 is 15 residues long. Germline CDR1 and CDR2: MDHEN and SYDVKM. The CDR3 sequence is CASSSQTGGNSPLHF. In nucleotides, the CDR3 is TGTGCCAGCAGCTCACAAACAGGGGGCAACTCACCCCTCCACTTT.

The CDR3 reads CASRRGSGGPEAFF. The CDR3 DNA sequence: TGTGCCAGCAGACGAGGGTCGGGAGGGCCTGAAGCTTTCTTT. The V and J genes are TRBV7-2 and TRBJ1-1; no reliable D call. V dropped 6 bases and J dropped 6 bases, with 17 bases sitting between them. The CDR3 sequence is 14 residues long. Germline CDR1 reads SGHTA; CDR2 reads FQGNSA.

J is TRBJ2-1 and V is TRBV12-3 or TRBV12-4, with D possibly matching TRBD2 (6 bases). Between the trimmed V and J ends, which lost 3 bases and 14 bases, there was a span of 17 bases. CDR3 length: 13 amino acids. The CDR3 DNA is TGTGCCAGCAGTTTGAGTGCAGGGACTTCTAAGTTCTTC. This codes for CASSLSAGTSKFF.

This chain joins TRBV27 and TRBJ2-1, with no clear D. The CDR3 runs 13 residues. The germline V gene has CDR1 MNHEY and CDR2 SMNVEV (reference sequence). V lost 6 bases, J lost 7 bases, and 13 bases lay in between. The CDR3 nucleotides are TGTGCCAGCAGCGCTATTTATGAGAATGAGCAGTTCTTC. Its protein is CASSAIYENEQFF.

This clonotype was picked up a small number of times. V usage is TRBV15 and J usage is TRBJ1-2; D might be TRBD1 (5 bases). V was cut by 10 bases and J by 2 bases, with 17 bases left in between. From germline, CDR1 is LNHNV and CDR2 YYDKDF (reference sequence). The CDR3 covers 14 residues. DNA of the CDR3: TGTGCCAGTGGGGCAGGAGTTGACAACTATGGCTACACCTTC. Translating it yields CASGAGVDNYGYTF.

This clonotype was picked up a small number of times. This chain uses TRBV6-2 or TRBV6-3 with TRBJ1-5; a weak D match, TRBD1 (5 bases). The CDR3 length is 13 residues. CDR1 and CDR2 from the germline V gene are MNHEY and SVGEGT. The V gene lost 6 bases and the J gene lost 5 bases, with 11 bases spanning the gap. The CDR3 reads CASSLEGYQPQHF. CDR3 bases: TGTGCCAGCAGCCTCGAGGGGTATCAGCCCCAGCATTTT.